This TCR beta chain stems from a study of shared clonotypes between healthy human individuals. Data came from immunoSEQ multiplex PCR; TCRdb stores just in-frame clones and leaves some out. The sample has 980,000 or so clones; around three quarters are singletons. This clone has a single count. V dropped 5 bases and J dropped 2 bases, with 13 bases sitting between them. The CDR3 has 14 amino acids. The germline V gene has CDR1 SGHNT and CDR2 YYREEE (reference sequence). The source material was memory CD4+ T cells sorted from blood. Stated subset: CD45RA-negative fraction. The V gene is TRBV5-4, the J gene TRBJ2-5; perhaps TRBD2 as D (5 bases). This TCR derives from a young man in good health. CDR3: CASRETGEQETQYF. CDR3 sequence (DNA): TGTGCCAGCAGGGAAACTGGGGAGCAAGAGACCCAGTACTTC.